The 26 T cell receptor beta chains presented below share a single source sample, sequenced in a study of blood T cell repertoires in COVID-19. Repertoires were generated with immunoSEQ multiplex PCR, while TCRdb's copy carries only in-frame clones and drops some. Of fewer than 250,000 clones in the sample, roughly 85% were seen once. Material: PBMCs or T cells enriched from blood (not recorded which). These receptors originate from a woman in her fifties or sixties with acute COVID-19.

The CDR3 protein is CASSQSNYGYTF. The CDR3 region has the DNA TGTGCCAGCAGCCAGTCTAACTATGGCTACACCTTC. V gene TRBV2 combines with J gene TRBJ1-2, with D uncertain. V was cut by 6 bases and J by 0 bases, with 5 bases left in between. The CDR3 contains 12 residues. The germline V gene encodes CDR1 SNHLY and CDR2 FYNNEI.

This chain joins TRBV2 and TRBJ2-2; maybe TRBD2 (7 bases). Germline assignment: CDR1 SNHLY and CDR2 FYNNEI. There are 16 residues in the CDR3. With 2 bases removed from V and 4 bases from J, the gap between germline ends came to 14 bases. The DNA for the CDR3 is TGTGCCAGCAGTGAAAGGCGGGGGCCCCTCACCGGGGAGCTGTTTTTT. Its protein product is CASSERRGPLTGELFF.

The chain is built from TRBV7-9 and TRBJ1-2; the D is unclear. The ends were cut back, 1 base at V and 7 bases at J, with 13 bases in the middle. The length of the CDR3 is 14 residues. Germline CDR1 SEHNR, CDR2 FQNEAQ (reference sequence). CDR3 DNA sequence: TGTGCCAGCAGCTTAGGAGAGGCAGCGGGTGGCTACACCTTC. Translation: CASSLGEAAGGYTF. Based on the CDR3 plus reference TRBV7-9 and TRBJ1-2, the full variable domain is DTGVSQNPRHKITKRGQNVTFRCDPISEHNRLYWYRQTLGQGPEFLTYFQNEAQLEKSRLLSDRFSAERPKGSFSTLEIQRTEQGDSAMYLCASSLGEAAGGYTFGSGTRLTVV.

The chain carries TRBV9 and TRBJ1-2, with D uncertain. This CDR3 spans 12 amino acids. V lost 3 bases to trimming and J lost 11 bases, with 14 bases between them. Germline loops: CDR1 SGDLS, CDR2 YYNGEE. In DNA, the CDR3 is TGTGCCAGCAGCGGATTGAGATTGTCATACACCTTC. Translated, it gives CASSGLRLSYTF.

V usage is TRBV6-5 and J usage is TRBJ1-1; D gene ambiguous. Per the germline V gene, CDR1 is MNHEY and CDR2 is SVGAGI. Trimming took off 5 bases at V and 6 bases at J, with 10 bases between the two ends. The CDR3 totals 12 residues. The CDR3 loop is CASSPGLAEAFF. In nucleotides, the CDR3 is TGTGCCAGCAGTCCTGGGCTGGCTGAAGCTTTCTTT.

This rearrangement joins TRBV6-8 to TRBJ2-5, with D possibly being TRBD2 (5 bases). Between the trimmed V and J ends, which lost 6 bases and 4 bases, there was a span of 15 bases. CDR1 is MNHGY and CDR2 is SAAAGT in the germline V gene. The CDR3 has 14 amino acids. CDR3 sequence (DNA): TGTGCCAGCAGGGAGGTTATACAGAGAGAGACCCAGTACTTC. Residues: CASREVIQRETQYF.

Many counts were recorded for this clone. J is TRBJ2-2 and V is TRBV30; D remains unclear. The CDR3 sequence is 16 residues long. The V gene's germline CDR1 is GTSNPN and CDR2 SVGIG (reference sequence). Deletions cut 2 bases from V and 3 bases from J, with 16 bases between. Here the CDR3 DNA reads TGTGCCTGGAGTTCGCCCCGGAGCTCCTACACCGGGGAGCTGTTTTTT. Translating gives CAWSSPRSSYTGELFF.

The chain carries TRBV10-3 and TRBJ1-2; 7 bases map to TRBD1. V dropped 5 bases and J dropped 8; count of bases not matched to a gene: 8. Germline loops: CDR1 ENHRY, CDR2 SYGVKD. CDR3 size: 13 residues. The chain's CDR3 is CAISPQGDWGYTF. In nucleotides, the CDR3 is TGTGCCATCAGTCCGCAGGGGGATTGGGGCTACACCTTC.

This chain connects TRBV30 to TRBJ2-7; 8 bases are shared with TRBD2. The CDR3 has 12 residues. In germline, CDR1 is GTSNPN, CDR2 SVGIG (reference sequence). V dropped 1 base and J dropped 5; count of bases not matched to a gene: 1. This CDR3 is CAWSGAGDEQYF. Here the CDR3 DNA reads TGTGCCTGGAGTGGAGCGGGGGACGAGCAGTACTTC. Combining the CDR3 with reference TRBV30 and TRBJ2-7 gives the whole variable domain SQTIHQWPATLVQPVGSPLSLECTVEGTSNPNLYWYRQAAGRGLQLLFYSVGIGQISSEVPQNLSASRPQDRQFILSSKKLLLSDSGFYLCAWSGAGDEQYFGPGTRLTVT.

The chain couples TRBV4-1 to TRBJ1-1, with TRBD1 matching 7 bases. The germline CDR1 and CDR2 sequences are MGHRA and YSYEKL. The CDR3 consists of 14 residues. Losses at the gene ends were 5 bases for V and 5 bases for J; bases not matched to a gene: 8. The CDR3, as DNA: TGCGCCAGCAGCGGCGTAAGGGGGCGGACTGAAGCTTTCTTT. Translation: CASSGVRGRTEAFF.

The V and J genes are TRBV7-2 and TRBJ1-1, with 9 bases matching TRBD1. The V segment lost 0 bases and the J segment 4 bases; nucleotides outside the gene matches: 3. CDR1 and CDR2 (germline): SGHTA, FQGNSA. The CDR3 totals 15 residues. In nucleotides, the CDR3 is TGTGCCAGCAGCTTAGCGACAGGGGGAGGCACTGAAGCTTTCTTT. Its translation: CASSLATGGGTEAFF.

This chain links TRBV19 with TRBJ2-3, with 11 nucleotides matching TRBD2. V dropped 4 bases and J dropped 2; count of bases not matched to a gene: 5. Germline V gene sequence: CDR1 LNHDA, CDR2 SQIVND (reference sequence). The CDR3 runs to 16 residues. In DNA form, the CDR3 reads TGTGCCAGTAGTACCCGACTAGCGGGACCCACAGATACGCAGTATTTT. Translating gives CASSTRLAGPTDTQYF.

This sequence joins TRBV5-1 and TRBJ2-1; 11 nucleotides line up with TRBD2. CDR3 length equals 19 residues. The germline V gene encodes CDR1 SGHRS and CDR2 YFSETQ. Germline trimming cut 0 bases from V and 0 bases from J; bases unmatched to any gene: 8. CDR3 protein: CASSLELAGVYSSYNEQFF. CDR3 DNA sequence: TGCGCCAGCAGCTTGGAACTAGCGGGGGTGTATAGCTCCTACAATGAGCAGTTCTTC.

The chain employs TRBV4-3 and TRBJ1-6; TRBD1 matches at 8 bases. Germline loops: CDR1 LGHNA, CDR2 YSLEER. This CDR3 region has 13 residues. Losses at the gene ends were 4 bases for V and 12 bases for J; bases not matched to a gene: 5. CDR3 protein: CASSLLDREPLHF. The CDR3 DNA follows: TGCGCCAGCAGCCTCCTGGACAGGGAACCCCTCCACTTT.

This clone occurred once. The chain has TRBV3-1 (or the pseudogene TRBV3-2) and TRBJ1-1; tentatively, D is TRBD1 (6 bases). CDR1 and CDR2 from the germline V gene are LGHDT and YNNKEL (reference sequence). V was trimmed by 4 bases and J by 1 base, leaving 10 bases between them. CDR3 size: 14 residues. The CDR3 region is CASSLPGENTEAFF. In nucleotides, the CDR3 is TGTGCCAGCAGCCTCCCAGGGGAGAACACTGAAGCTTTCTTT.

V and J are TRBV2 and TRBJ1-6; no clear D gene. Germline values: CDR1 SNHLY, CDR2 FYNNEI. V lost 2 bases and J lost 0, with 14 bases in between. There are 18 residues in the CDR3. The CDR3 region has the DNA TGTGCCAGCAGTGAATACGGGAACCCCAGCTCCTATAATTCACCCCTCCACTTT. Protein sequence: CASSEYGNPSSYNSPLHF.

This clone appeared a single time. CDR3 sequence reads: CASSESVNTEAFF. CDR3 DNA sequence: TGTGCCAGCAGTGAATCGGTGAACACTGAAGCTTTCTTT. The chain is built from TRBV25-1 and TRBJ1-1, with D uncertain. CDR3 size: 13 residues. The V gene's germline CDR1 is MGHDK and CDR2 SYGVNS. V lost 1 base to trimming and J lost 0 bases, with 3 bases between them.

The CDR3 spells CASSHPRGGETQYF. The CDR3 nucleotides read TGTGCCAGCAGCCATCCAAGGGGTGGGGAGACCCAGTACTTC. The chain links TRBV3-1 (or the pseudogene TRBV3-2) to TRBJ2-5, with D possibly being TRBD1 (5 bases). The V gene lost 3 bases and the J gene lost 5 bases, with 13 bases spanning the gap. The CDR3 is 14 residues long. The germline V gene has CDR1 LGHDT and CDR2 YNNKEL (reference sequence).

V and J are TRBV3-1 (or the pseudogene TRBV3-2) and TRBJ2-2; 9 positions match TRBD2. J was trimmed by 5 bases and V by 1 base; bases with no gene match: 14. CDR3 size: 19 residues. Looked up from germline, CDR1 is LGHDT and CDR2 is YNNKEL (reference sequence). The CDR3 DNA sequence: TGTGCCAGCAGCCAAGTCGCCATTAGCGGGGGAGTAAGGACCGGGGAGCTGTTTTTT. The encoded protein is CASSQVAISGGVRTGELFF.

The chain couples TRBV6-2 or TRBV6-3 to TRBJ1-2; a weak D match, TRBD1 (6 bases). CDR3 size: 12 residues. CDR1 and CDR2 (germline): MNHEY, SVGEGT. V gave up 6 bases and J gave up 8 bases, with 13 bases separating them. CDR3: CASSNTGWGYTF. The CDR3 DNA reads TGTGCCAGCAGCAACACAGGGTGGGGCTACACCTTC.

The V gene is TRBV6-5, the J gene TRBJ2-3, with D perhaps matching TRBD2 (7 bases). V was clipped by 5 bases and J by 2 bases, with 11 bases between them. Germline values: CDR1 MNHEY, CDR2 SVGAGI. The CDR3 is made up of 14 amino acids. CDR3 protein: CASSKGGDTDTQYF. The CDR3 region has the DNA TGTGCCAGCAGTAAGGGGGGGGACACAGATACGCAGTATTTT.

V and J are TRBV7-6 and TRBJ2-1; TRBD2 aligns across 14 bases. The CDR3 runs 19 residues. The V segment lost 2 bases and the J segment 2 bases; nucleotides outside the gene matches: 8. Germline V gene data show CDR1 as SGHVS and CDR2 as FNYEAQ. CDR3 nucleotide sequence: TGTGCCAGCAGCTTAACCGGGACTAGCGGGGGCCGCGCCTACAATGAGCAGTTCTTC. Translating it yields CASSLTGTSGGRAYNEQFF.

The V and J genes are TRBV5-4 and TRBJ1-6; 7 bases match TRBD1. Germline values: CDR1 SGHNT, CDR2 YYREEE (reference sequence). The trim removed 4 bases at V and 2 bases at J, leaving 6 bases unmatched. The CDR3 spans 16 residues. This chain's CDR3 is CASSRRQGTYNSPLHF. The CDR3, as DNA: TGTGCCAGCAGCCGCAGACAGGGAACCTATAATTCACCCCTCCACTTT.

This clone was observed once. The sample holds other DNA sequences that translate to the same CDR3. The rearrangement joins TRBV7-9 to TRBJ1-5; D gene unclear. Germline values: CDR1 SEHNR, CDR2 FQNEAQ (reference sequence). The V and J ends lost 1 base and 4 bases respectively, with 5 bases between them. The CDR3 contains 13 residues. The CDR3 coding sequence is TGTGCCAGCAGCTTAGGTGAGAATCAGCCCCAGCATTTT. Translation gives CASSLGENQPQHF.

This chain links TRBV7-9 with TRBJ2-1; a possible D gene is TRBD1 (6 bases). Germline assignment: CDR1 SEHNR and CDR2 FQNEAQ (reference sequence). With 5 bases removed from V and 0 bases from J, the gap between germline ends came to 14 bases. This CDR3 has 16 amino acids. Here the CDR3 DNA reads TGTGCCAGCAGCCCCCCGACAGGAACCTCCTACAATGAGCAGTTCTTC. It codes for CASSPPTGTSYNEQFF.

This clone was observed a single time. At one end, the junction sequence differs from germline, possibly due to a read error. The chain couples TRBV20-1 to TRBJ2-7; TRBD2 matches at 7 bases. The CDR3 spans 11 residues. CDR1 is DFQATT, CDR2 SNEGSKA, per germline (reference sequence). The CDR3 DNA follows: TGCAGTTTATCGACCGGGACTACGGAGCACTTC. Residues: CSLSTGTTEHF.